A selection of T cell receptor beta chains follows, all from one sample in a study of cytomegalovirus exposure and HLA in healthy donors. TCRdb's table, derived via immunoSEQ multiplex PCR, lists solely in-frame clones and lacks some. The sample includes approximately 160,000 clones, about three quarters seen only once; the top ten take 5.5% to 7.5%. The material sequenced was PBMCs. Every receptor here comes from a woman aged 40 to 50 in good health and CMV-seropositive. Each CDR3 is given with its conserved first and last residue. D genes are given only for firm matches. A clone size is listed for some rows: how often the clone was seen (once, few, many), or a class if it is expanded.

-	TRBV27	TRBJ1-1	-	TGTGCCAGCACTTCCACAGGGAACACTGAAGCTTTCTTT	CASTSTGNTEAFF
-	TRBV27	TRBJ1-6	-	TGTGCCAGCAGTTTCAGCCGTGCGAGCGATTCACCCCTCCACTTT	CASSFSRASDSPLHF
-	TRBV28	TRBJ2-3	TRBD2	TGTGCCAGCACGAGCGGGGGGCCGAGCACAGATACGCAGTATTTT	CASTSGGPSTDTQYF
-	TRBV5-1	TRBJ2-2	TRBD1	TGCGCCAGCAGCGCGGGACAGGGCTTCACCGGGGAGCTGTTTTTT	CASSAGQGFTGELFF
-	TRBV29-1	TRBJ2-4	TRBD1	TGCAGCGTTACCCCGGGGACAGCCAACATTCAGTACTTC	CSVTPGTANIQYF
-	TRBV28	TRBJ1-6	TRBD1	TGTGCCCCAGGGGGTAGGGGCTCACCCCTCCACTTT	CAPGGRGSPLHF
-	TRBV5-6	TRBJ1-4	TRBD1	TGTGCCAGCGGCTTGATGGGACAGGGGGCGTTTCATGAAAAACTGTTTTTT	CASGLMGQGAFHEKLFF
-	TRBV7-2	TRBJ1-2	TRBD1	TGTGCCAGCAGCTCGTATCAGGGGGCGGGGGGCTACACCTTC	CASSSYQGAGGYTF
once	TRBV7-9	TRBJ1-6	TRBD1	TGTGCCAGCAGCCTCGAACTAGGACAGGGTGCTCTCTCCCTCCACTTT	CASSLELGQGALSLHF
-	TRBV15	TRBJ1-4	TRBD1	TGTGCCACCAGCACGGTTAGGGACAGGGGATCCGAAAAACTGTTTTTT	CATSTVRDRGSEKLFF
-	TRBV28	TRBJ1-2	-	TGTGCCAGCAGTTTCAACCCAGGTTATTCAGGCTACACCTTC	CASSFNPGYSGYTF
-	TRBV10-2	TRBJ1-6	TRBD1	TGCGCCAGCAACCCCGGGACAGATCTTTATAATTCACCCCTCCACTTT	CASNPGTDLYNSPLHF
-	TRBV19	TRBJ2-1	TRBD2	TGTGCCAGTAGTAAGAAGCGGGGGGCCTTGGATGAGCAGTTCTTC	CASSKKRGALDEQFF
-	TRBV10-2	TRBJ2-7	-	TGCGCCAGCAGTTCCGGGGATGGGTACGAGCAGTACTTC	CASSSGDGYEQYF
once	TRBV30	TRBJ2-7	-	TGTGCCTGGAGTGTACGAGGGCTTACCTACGAGCAGTACTTC	CAWSVRGLTYEQYF
-	TRBV18	TRBJ2-7	TRBD1	TGTGCCAGCTCACCACGACAGGGGATAGGGTACGAGCAGTACTTC	CASSPRQGIGYEQYF
-	TRBV25-1	TRBJ2-1	-	TGTGCCGGTAGTCGGACGGGGAGGAATGAGCAGTTCTTC	CAGSRTGRNEQFF
-	TRBV10-2	TRBJ2-2	-	TGCGCCAGCAGTGAGCTGCTACTAGGAGACGTCGACACCGGGGAGCTGTTTTTT	CASSELLLGDVDTGELFF
-	TRBV7-7	TRBJ2-3	TRBD2	TGTGCTAGCAGCCCCCTGACTAGCGGGGGGGCAGGTACGCAGTATTTT	CASSPLTSGGAGTQYF
-	TRBV6-1	TRBJ1-2	TRBD1	TGTGCCAGCAGTGAGCGAGGGACAGGGGTGGGCTACACCTTC	CASSERGTGVGYTF
-	TRBV5-1	TRBJ1-2	TRBD1	TGCGCCAGCAGCTGGGGGACAGGGCTTACCTATGGCTACACCTTC	CASSWGTGLTYGYTF
-	TRBV6-5	TRBJ1-2	-	TGTGCCAGCAGTTACTCGCAGGACAGTTTCTATGGCTACACCTTC	CASSYSQDSFYGYTF